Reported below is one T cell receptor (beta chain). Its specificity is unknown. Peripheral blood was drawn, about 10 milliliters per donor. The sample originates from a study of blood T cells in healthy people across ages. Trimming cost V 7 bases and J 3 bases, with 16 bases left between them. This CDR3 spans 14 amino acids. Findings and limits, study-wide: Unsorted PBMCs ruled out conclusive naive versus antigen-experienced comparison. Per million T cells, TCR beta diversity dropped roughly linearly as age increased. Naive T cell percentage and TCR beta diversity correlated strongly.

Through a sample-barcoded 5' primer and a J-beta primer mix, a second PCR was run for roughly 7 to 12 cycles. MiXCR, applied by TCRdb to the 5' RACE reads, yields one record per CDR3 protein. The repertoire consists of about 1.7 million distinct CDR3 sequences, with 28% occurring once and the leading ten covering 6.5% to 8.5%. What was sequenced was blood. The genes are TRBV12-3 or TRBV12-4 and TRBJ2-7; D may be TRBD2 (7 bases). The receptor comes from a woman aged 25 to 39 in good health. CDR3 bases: TGTGCCAGCAAGGGAAGCGGGACATTCTACGAGCAGTACTTC. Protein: CASKGSGTFYEQYF.